This is a list of T cell receptor beta chains from one sample in a study of blood T cell repertoires in COVID-19. Here immunoSEQ multiplex PCR was the method, and the copy in TCRdb shows in-frame clones only, minus some. Altogether more than 150,000 clones are present, roughly 79% being singletons, with the ten largest covering about 18%. Sequencing was done on a sample of peripheral blood. The source is a man aged 60-69 years with active or convalescent COVID-19. Each CDR3 is given without its conserved first and last residue. Fields, in order: D gene, V gene, J gene, CDR3 protein. A D gene is named only where the DNA matches it firmly.

>.|TRBV10-1|TRBJ2-3
ASRGTLNPTDTQY
>TRBD1|TRBV5-1|TRBJ1-3
ASSRFDSGGSGNTIY
>TRBD2|TRBV28|TRBJ2-2
ASSPLPGGGTGELF
>.|TRBV5-1|TRBJ2-5
ASSLGGTGAGETQY
>.|TRBV10-2|TRBJ2-1
ASSGGGPSPSYNEQF
>.|TRBV27|TRBJ2-7
ASSLSAPPGQRLSSYEQY
>TRBD2|TRBV19|TRBJ2-3
ASTEAGVGTDTQY
>.|TRBV28|TRBJ1-3
ASSLGGTFSGNTIY
>.|TRBV2|TRBJ2-3
AGLTTDTQY
>.|TRBV6-2/TRBV6-3|TRBJ2-7
ASSYASYEQY
>.|TRBV6-5|TRBJ2-7
ASSTSGVGYEQY
>TRBD2|TRBV7-2|TRBJ2-5
ASSLGLAGKTQY
>.|TRBV4-2|TRBJ2-7
ASSPGPGVTYEQY
>TRBD1|TRBV19|TRBJ2-1
ASSRTGLNEQF
>.|TRBV21-1|TRBJ2-3
ASSKHPAGKPDTQY
>TRBD1|TRBV19|TRBJ2-3
ASTPTGAPDTQY
>TRBD2|TRBV30|TRBJ2-1
AWRGVTSPYNEQF
>TRBD1|TRBV6-2/TRBV6-3|TRBJ1-2
ASSYSGRDRGHGYT
>.|TRBV29-1|TRBJ1-2
SVESLDYGYT
>TRBD1|TRBV5-4|TRBJ2-3
ASSTDREDTQY
>.|TRBV4-3|TRBJ2-7
ASSQLDSYEQY
>.|TRBV18|TRBJ1-5
ASSPVGGGNQPQH
>TRBD2|TRBV10-2|TRBJ2-5
ASSGLAGGAYQETQY
>TRBD1|TRBV3-1/TRBV3-2|TRBJ2-2
ASSQGTGRLF
>.|TRBV20-1|TRBJ2-1
SAQYNEQF
>.|TRBV3-1/TRBV3-2|TRBJ2-4
ASSHNTLNIQY
>TRBD1|TRBV5-6|TRBJ1-6
ASSPGTANSPLH
>TRBD1|TRBV28|TRBJ2-7
ASMGQGYRYEQY
>.|TRBV5-1|TRBJ1-3
ASSLEQAGNTIY
>.|TRBV10-2|TRBJ2-7
ASSEGARDFYEQY
>.|TRBV28|TRBJ1-3
ASRPGSALGNTIY
>TRBD2|TRBV19|TRBJ2-7
ASSGRTSGAYEQY
>TRBD2|TRBV5-1|TRBJ2-5
ASSLAVGSGAETQY
>.|TRBV4-2|TRBJ2-1
ASSLQGGSYNEQF
>.|TRBV11-2|TRBJ2-1
ASSLDLSGAYNEQF
>TRBD2|TRBV9|TRBJ2-1
ASSVATGLAGKNNEQF
>TRBD1|TRBV9|TRBJ2-2
ASSVAGGAGELF
>.|TRBV21-1|TRBJ2-7
ASSKGPVAGRSDEQY
>.|TRBV28|TRBJ2-5
ASSGRGRETQY
>.|TRBV24-1|TRBJ2-1
ATSRGASYNEQF